The 32 T cell receptor beta chains in this list originate from one sample, sequenced in a study of cytomegalovirus exposure and HLA in healthy donors. Profiled with immunoSEQ multiplex PCR; TCRdb holds only in-frame clones, not every one. The data hold some 88,000 clones, with around 96% observed a single time. What was sequenced was PBMCs. The source of these receptors is a man between 18 and 35 years old in good health and CMV-seronegative.

The V gene is TRBV5-5, the J gene TRBJ2-7; 8 nucleotides agree with TRBD2. This CDR3 contains 17 residues. Germline CDR1 SGHKS, CDR2 YYEKEE (reference sequence). The ends lost 0 bases at V and 0 bases at J; junction bases unmatched: 8. The CDR3 here is CASSLVLGGTSSYEQYV. The CDR3 DNA follows: TGTGCCAGCAGCTTGGTGTTAGGGGGGACTAGCTCCTACGAGCAGTACGTC.

The CDR3 sequence is CASSVTINTEAFF. The CDR3, as DNA: TGTGCCAGTAGTGTAACTATCAACACTGAAGCTTTCTTT. The chain has TRBV19 and TRBJ1-1; D is unresolved. The CDR3 runs to 13 residues. Per the germline V gene, CDR1 is LNHDA and CDR2 is SQIVND (reference sequence). V lost 5 bases and J lost 2, with 9 bases in between.

This chain joins TRBV5-1 and TRBJ1-5; perhaps TRBD1 as D (6 bases). Trimming pared 4 bases from V and 1 base from J, leaving 21 bases between. This CDR3 has 18 residues. CDR1 is SGHRS, CDR2 YFSETQ, per germline. CDR3: CASSEAESWGQSNQPQHF. In DNA form, the CDR3 reads TGCGCCAGCAGCGAAGCCGAAAGTTGGGGGCAGAGCAATCAGCCCCAGCATTTT.

CDR3 coding DNA: TGTGCCAGCAGTTTATTTGTAGACACTGAAGCTTTCTTT. This translates into CASSLFVDTEAFF. This chain uses TRBV27 with TRBJ1-1, with D uncertain. Germline CDR1 MNHEY, CDR2 SMNVEV (reference sequence). Trimming stripped 1 base from V and 3 bases from J, with 6 bases between. The CDR3 runs to 13 residues.

This clone was picked up one time. The chain combines TRBV7-8 with TRBJ1-1; TRBD1 matches at 7 bases. Trimming at V came to 5 bases and at J to 2 bases, leaving 8 bases not matched to a gene. The CDR3 extends over 15 amino acids. Looked up from germline, CDR1 is SGHVS and CDR2 is FQNEAQ. The CDR3: CASSPPDRPNTEAFF. As DNA, the CDR3 is TGTGCCAGCAGCCCCCCGGACAGGCCTAACACTGAAGCTTTCTTT. Full variable domain (missing parts from reference TRBV7-8 and TRBJ1-1): GAGVSQSPRYKVAKRGQDVALRCDPISGHVSLFWYQQALGQGPEFLTYFQNEAQLDKSGLPSDRFFAERPEGSVSTLKIQRTQQEDSAVYLCASSPPDRPNTEAFFGQGTRLTVV.

The chain couples TRBV6-1 to TRBJ2-7, with TRBD2 identical over 10 bases. CDR3 size: 14 residues. After removal of 5 bases from V and 3 bases from J, the junction contained 4 bases not matched to a gene. The germline CDR1 and CDR2 sequences are MNHNS and SASEGT. The CDR3 is CASSLLAGIYEQYV. The CDR3 nucleotides are TGTGCCAGCAGTTTACTAGCGGGGATCTACGAGCAGTACGTC.

The chain is built from TRBV19 and TRBJ1-5, with 10 nucleotides matching TRBD1. Germline CDR1 LNHDA, CDR2 SQIVND (reference sequence). This CDR3 spans 17 amino acids. DNA of the CDR3: TGTGCTACTCACCCAAGGGGGACAGGGGATCGCAATCAGCCCCAGCATTTT. This codes for CATHPRGTGDRNQPQHF.

This clone appeared a single time. The rearrangement uses TRBV6-1 and TRBJ2-1, with 12 nucleotides matching TRBD2. Germline V CDR1 and CDR2: MNHNS, SASEGT. The CDR3 runs to 16 residues. After removal of 4 bases from V and 7 bases from J, the junction contained 8 bases not matched to a gene. The DNA of the CDR3 is TGTGCCAGCAGTGCTCGACGACTAGCGGGAGAAAATGAGCAGTTCTTC. Residues: CASSARRLAGENEQFF.

V is TRBV28 and J is TRBJ1-4; TRBD1 agrees at 9 bases. Germline-derived CDR1 and CDR2 are MDHEN and SYDVKM. With 3 bases clipped from V and 7 bases from J, the junction kept 3 bases outside the gene matches. This CDR3 region has 14 residues. In nucleotides, the CDR3 is TGTGCCAGCAGTTTGGGACAGGGTCGTGAAAAACTGTTTTTT. Residues: CASSLGQGREKLFF.

In its sample, this clone was seen once. V is TRBV28 and J is TRBJ2-1, with 8 bases matching TRBD2. Germline trimming cut 6 bases from V and 4 bases from J; bases unmatched to any gene: 8. This CDR3 comprises 15 residues. Germline V CDR1 and CDR2: MDHEN, SYDVKM. CDR3 bases: TGTGCCAGCAGCCATCGGTCTAGCGGGTACAATGAGCAGTTCTTC. Translated, it gives CASSHRSSGYNEQFF.

This chain links TRBV4-3 with TRBJ2-7, with D unclear. This CDR3 spans 14 amino acids. The germline V gene encodes CDR1 LGHNA and CDR2 YSLEER. V was clipped by 0 bases and J by 6 bases, with 12 bases between them. The CDR3 reads CASSQDGSVREQYV. DNA of the CDR3: TGCGCCAGCAGCCAAGACGGGTCGGTTCGCGAGCAGTACGTC.

This clone appeared once. The chain employs TRBV29-1 and TRBJ2-1, with 10 positions matching TRBD2. Looked up from germline, CDR1 is SQVTM and CDR2 is ANQGSEA. The CDR3 is made up of 16 amino acids. The ends lost 1 base at V and 4 bases at J; junction bases unmatched: 7. For the CDR3, the DNA is TGCAGCGTTGAAGGCCTAGCGGGAGTGGGTTACAATGAGCAGTTCTTC. This encodes CSVEGLAGVGYNEQFF.

This rearrangement joins TRBV2 to TRBJ2-1; 9 positions match TRBD2. Germline trimming cut 3 bases from V and 7 bases from J; bases unmatched to any gene: 4. Germline CDR1 is SNHLY and CDR2 is FYNNEI. There are 14 residues in the CDR3. Here the CDR3 DNA reads TGTGCCAGCAGTGAGCGGGAGGGATGGAATGAGCAGTTCTTC. Amino acids: CASSEREGWNEQFF.

V and J are TRBV6-4 and TRBJ2-2, with 7 bases fitting TRBD1. Germline CDR1 MRHNA, CDR2 SNTAGT. Unmatched junction bases numbered 8, after V lost 6 bases and J lost 7 bases. The CDR3 runs 14 residues. The DNA of the CDR3 is TGTGCCAGCAGCCTGACAGGGAGTGACGGGGAGCTGTTTTTT. Protein: CASSLTGSDGELFF.

V usage is TRBV6-1 and J usage is TRBJ2-7; 11 bases match TRBD2. Losses at the gene ends were 4 bases for V and 3 bases for J; bases not matched to a gene: 8. The CDR3 sequence is 16 residues long. Germline CDR1 MNHNS, CDR2 SASEGT. CDR3 in DNA: TGTGCCAGCAGTGGATGGACTAGCGGGCACAACTACGAGCAGTACTTC. This gives the protein CASSGWTSGHNYEQYF.

The rearrangement uses TRBV6-6 and TRBJ2-2; possible D gene TRBD1, 5 bases. CDR3 size: 14 residues. Germline V lookup: CDR1 MNHNY, CDR2 SVGAGI (reference sequence). V gave up 5 bases and J gave up 4 bases, with 11 bases separating them. This chain's CDR3 is CASSPGKSTGELFF. In DNA form, the CDR3 reads TGTGCCAGCAGTCCAGGGAAGTCCACCGGGGAGCTGTTTTTT.

The chain couples TRBV15 to TRBJ1-1; D uncertain. The germline V gene has CDR1 LNHNV and CDR2 YYDKDF (reference sequence). Trimming removed 0 bases at V and 11 bases at J, with 19 bases between. The CDR3 covers 15 residues. The CDR3 is CATSRDRGQFLEAFF. The DNA for the CDR3 is TGTGCCACCAGCAGAGACCGCGGGCAGTTCCTTGAGGCTTTCTTT.

The chain employs TRBV29-1 and TRBJ1-2; maybe TRBD1 (6 bases). The CDR3 loop spans 19 amino acids. V was pared by 6 bases and J by 7 bases, with 36 bases between. In germline, CDR1 is SQVTM, CDR2 ANQGSEA. The CDR3 sequence: CSVPSRTVVPLGVSGGYTF. The DNA of the CDR3 is TGCAGCGTCCCAAGCCGGACAGTCGTCCCCCTGGGTGTTTCGGGTGGCTACACCTTC.

The V gene is TRBV11-3, the J gene TRBJ1-3; 7 nucleotides match TRBD1. V shed 2 bases, J shed 0 bases, and the junction held 4 bases outside the gene matches. The CDR3 covers 16 residues. The germline V gene has CDR1 SGHNT and CDR2 YENEEA. CDR3 residues: CASSLPAGGSGNTIYF. For the CDR3, the DNA is TGTGCCAGCAGCTTACCGGCAGGGGGCTCTGGAAACACCATATATTTT.

V usage is TRBV5-5 and J usage is TRBJ2-3; no reliable D call. Germline CDR1 SGHKS, CDR2 YYEKEE (reference sequence). Trimming took 2 bases from V and 4 from J, leaving 8 bases between them. The CDR3 spans 13 residues. CDR3 nucleotide sequence: TGTGCCAGCAGCTTTGGCCCCCCAGATACGCAGTATTTT. Translated, it gives CASSFGPPDTQYF.

The rearrangement links TRBV19 to TRBJ2-3; tentatively, D is TRBD2 (7 bases). The ends were cut back, 7 bases at V and 3 bases at J, with 11 bases in the middle. The CDR3 has 13 residues. The V gene's germline CDR1 is LNHDA and CDR2 SQIVND (reference sequence). In DNA form, the CDR3 reads TGTGCCAGTACGGGGGGCCGGACAGATACGCAGTATTTT. It encodes CASTGGRTDTQYF. The complete variable domain, with remaining parts taken from reference TRBV19 and TRBJ2-3, reads DGGITQSPKYLFRKEGQNVTLSCEQNLNHDAMYWYRQDPGQGLRLIYYSQIVNDFQKGDIAEGYSVSREKKESFPLTVTSAQKNPTAFYLCASTGGRTDTQYFGPGTRLTVL.

The chain employs TRBV1 and TRBJ1-2; the table's D call TRBD1 went unverified against the DNA. TRBV1 counts as a pseudogene. The CDR3 is made up of 17 amino acids. This CDR3 is CTSSQDRKDITNYGYTF. The DNA for the CDR3 is TGCACCAGCAGCCAAGACAGGAAGGACATTACTAACTATGGCTACACCTTC.

The genes are TRBV20-1 and TRBJ1-1; D uncertain. Germline lookup yields CDR1 DFQATT and CDR2 SNEGSKA (reference sequence). This CDR3 comprises 11 residues. Trimming stripped 6 bases from V and 4 bases from J, with 9 bases between. CDR3: CSAELGTEAFF. CDR3 coding DNA: TGCAGTGCGGAGTTGGGCACTGAAGCTTTCTTT.

The V and J genes are TRBV9 and TRBJ2-3; 7 positions agree with TRBD2. J gave up 3 bases and V 3 bases, and 10 bases lay outside the gene matches. The CDR3 is made up of 16 amino acids. The germline V gene has CDR1 SGDLS and CDR2 YYNGEE. The CDR3 loop reads CASSAITSEPTDTQYF. DNA of the CDR3: TGTGCCAGCAGCGCCATAACTAGCGAACCAACAGATACGCAGTATTTT. Full variable domain (outside the CDR3, taken from reference TRBV9 and TRBJ2-3): DSGVTQTPKHLITATGQRVTLRCSPRSGDLSVYWYQQSLDQGLQFLIQYYNGEERAKGNILERFSAQQFPDLHSELNLSSLELGDSALYFCASSAITSEPTDTQYFGPGTRLTVL.

The chain couples TRBV27 to TRBJ2-2, with 11 bases matching TRBD2. CDR3 length: 16 amino acids. Trimming removed 6 bases from V and 6 bases from J; junction bases left unmatched: 9. Per the germline V gene, CDR1 is MNHEY and CDR2 is SMNVEV (reference sequence). The CDR3 region is CASRETSGSGSGELFF. The DNA for the CDR3 is TGTGCCAGCAGAGAAACTAGCGGGAGCGGCTCCGGGGAGCTGTTTTTT.

This chain connects TRBV28 to TRBJ1-5; 8 bases line up with TRBD1. This CDR3 spans 16 amino acids. Germline CDR1 MDHEN, CDR2 SYDVKM. V shed 4 bases, J shed 7 bases, and the junction held 12 bases outside the gene matches. The CDR3 protein is CASSSRGQGPQQPQHF. CDR3 DNA sequence: TGTGCCAGCAGTTCCAGAGGACAGGGTCCGCAACAGCCCCAGCATTTT.

This chain's CDR3 is CASSLDREAFF. In nucleotides, the CDR3 is TGTGCCAGCAGCCTGGACAGAGAAGCTTTCTTT. The chain recombines TRBV5-6 with TRBJ1-1, with a weak D call TRBD1 (6 bases). Looked up from germline, CDR1 is SGHDT and CDR2 is YYEEEE. The CDR3 loop spans 11 amino acids. V shed 4 bases and J shed 8 bases, with 9 bases lying between them. The variable domain in full, completed from reference TRBV5-6 and TRBJ1-1, reads DAGVTQSPTHLIKTRGQQVTLRCSPKSGHDTVSWYQQALGQGPQFIFQYYEEEERQRGNFPDRFSGHQFPNYSSELNVNALLLGDSALYLCASSLDREAFFGQGTRLTVV.

The chain recombines TRBV10-1 with TRBJ2-1; 7 bases fit TRBD2. Looked up from germline, CDR1 is WNHNN and CDR2 is SYGVQD (reference sequence). The CDR3 is 14 residues long. J gave up 4 bases and V 2 bases, and 2 bases lay outside the gene matches. The DNA for the CDR3 is TGCGCCAGCAGTGAGGCGGGAGAGTACAATGAGCAGTTCTTC. This sequence encodes CASSEAGEYNEQFF.

The chain combines TRBV27 with TRBJ2-1; 7 bases are a match to TRBD1. Germline trimming cut 7 bases from V and 2 bases from J; bases unmatched to any gene: 8. Germline CDR1 reads MNHEY; CDR2 reads SMNVEV (reference sequence). CDR3 length: 15 residues. The CDR3 coding sequence is TGTGCCAGCACCCCCGAGGGACAGCCCTACAATGAGCAGTTCTTC. Translated: CASTPEGQPYNEQFF.

This clone showed up just once. This chain joins TRBV5-8 and TRBJ2-7, with TRBD2 matching 8 bases. The CDR3 is 14 residues long. CDR1 is SGHTS and CDR2 is YDEGEE in the germline V gene. V was pared by 7 bases and J by 3 bases, with 9 bases of the junction left unmatched. The CDR3 DNA sequence: TGTGCCAGCCTCACCTGGGGGACTAGCTACGAGCAGTACTTC. Its translation: CASLTWGTSYEQYF. Combining the CDR3 with reference TRBV5-8 and TRBJ2-7 gives the whole variable domain EAGVTQSPTHLIKTRGQQATLRCSPISGHTSVYWYQQALGLGLQFLLWYDEGEERNRGNFPPRFSGRQFPNYSSELNVNALELEDSALYLCASLTWGTSYEQYFGPGTRLTVT.

The gene calls are TRBV15 and TRBJ1-1; the D is unclear. CDR1 is LNHNV, CDR2 YYDKDF, per germline (reference sequence). Deletions cut 3 bases from V and 1 base from J, with 6 bases between. This CDR3 is built from 13 residues. This CDR3 is CATSSRRNTEAFF. The CDR3, as DNA: TGTGCCACCAGCAGTCGTAGGAACACTGAAGCTTTCTTT.

Note on this clone: The junction departs from germline at one end; a sequencing error may be responsible. V and J are TRBV7-7 and TRBJ2-5; D is uncertain. From germline, CDR1 is SSHAT and CDR2 FNYEAQ (reference sequence). The CDR3 covers 15 residues. The CDR3 DNA sequence: TGTGCTAGCAGCGCAGGTCTTGTGGGTTTAGAGACCCAGTACTTC. It is translated as CASSAGLVGLETQYF.